Each of the 4 T cell receptor beta chains below was sequenced from the same sample in a study of PD-1 blockade in mismatch repair-deficient tumors. Time point given: 10-day in vitro stimulation with candidate neoantigen peptide 4. Profiled with immunoSEQ multiplex PCR; TCRdb holds only in-frame clones, not every one. The table shows approximately 13,000 clones, with around 80% occurring only once. These receptors' targets are unknown. The sequencing used cells cultured in vitro, collected from a patient treated with pembrolizumab. These receptor sequences come from an adult with mismatch repair-deficient cancer.

This chain connects TRBV30 to TRBJ1-3, with no clear D. V was clipped by 0 bases and J by 5 bases, with 17 bases between them. The CDR3 loop spans 16 amino acids. CDR1 and CDR2 (germline): GTSNPN, SVGIG (reference sequence). For the CDR3, the DNA is TGTGCCTGGAGTGTACCTGTCCGGCAGAGACGAAACACCATATATTTT. This translates into CAWSVPVRQRRNTIYF.

The rearrangement links TRBV9 to TRBJ2-3; 11 positions agree with TRBD2. The CDR3 is 17 amino acids. CDR1 is SGDLS and CDR2 is YYNGEE in the germline V gene. Trimming cost V 0 bases and J 4 bases; bases outside gene matches: 7. The CDR3 sequence is CASSVGTSGRRADTQYF. Here the CDR3 DNA reads TGTGCCAGCAGCGTAGGGACTAGCGGGCGACGGGCAGATACGCAGTATTTT.

The chain employs TRBV5-1 and TRBJ2-5, with D tentatively TRBD2 (6 bases). The CDR3 runs to 14 residues. The germline gives CDR1 SGHRS, CDR2 YFSETQ. V was cut by 2 bases and J by 5 bases, with 13 bases left in between. CDR3 residues: CASSLMGGWETQYF. The DNA of the CDR3 is TGCGCCAGCAGCTTAATGGGGGGATGGGAGACCCAGTACTTC.

The rearrangement joins TRBV13 to TRBJ2-3; D gene uncertain. Trimming shortened V by 7 bases and J by 4 bases, and 12 bases separated the two germline ends. Germline V gene lookup returns CDR1 PRHDT and CDR2 FYEKMQ (reference sequence). The CDR3 extends over 13 amino acids. The CDR3 spells CASKEIFADTQYF. Written as DNA, the CDR3 is TGTGCCAGCAAGGAGATTTTCGCAGATACGCAGTATTTT. The variable domain in full, with the rest retrieved from reference TRBV13 and TRBJ2-3, is AAGVIQSPRHLIKEKRETATLKCYPIPRHDTVYWYQQGPGQDPQFLISFYEKMQSDKGSIPDRFSAQQFSDYHSELNMSSLELGDSALYFCASKEIFADTQYFGPGTRLTVL.